The 4 T cell receptor gamma chains presented below share a single source sample, sequenced in a study of gamma-delta chains in newborns, infants, children. TCRdb re-called clones from the reads via CATT. In the table there are about 860 gamma-chain clones, 55% to 75% of which are singletons. Sequenced material: blood. Receptors originate from a child who was a newborn, infant or young child, either healthy, febrile or measles-vaccinated (not recorded which).

This clone occurred a few times. The rearrangement joins TRGV9 to TRGJP. In the absence of a J gene in TCRdb, the DNA was matched to germline to assign it here. The CDR3 totals 16 residues. Unmatched junction bases numbered 6, after V lost 4 bases and J lost 6 bases. Germline-derived CDR1 and CDR2 are GITISATS and ISYDGTV (reference sequence). The CDR3 is CALWEKGELGKKIKVF. CDR3 coding DNA: TGTGCCTTGTGGGAAAAAGGAGAGTTGGGCAAAAAAATCAAGGTATTT.

V gene TRGV3 combines with J gene TRGJ1 or TRGJ2. No J gene was available from TCRdb, and it was assigned here by a germline match of the DNA. The CDR3 runs 14 residues. Germline trimming cut 5 bases from V and 2 bases from J; bases unmatched to any gene: 9. Germline V lookup: CDR1 VTNTFY, CDR2 YDVSTARD (reference sequence). CDR3 DNA sequence: TGTGCCACCTGGGTTCCTTCTTATTATTATAAGAAACTCTTT. It specifies CATWVPSYYYKKLF.

This clone was seen just once. The rearrangement joins TRGV9 to TRGJ1 or TRGJ2. TCRdb lists no J gene, so it was determined here by aligning the DNA to germline. The V segment lost 0 bases and the J segment 8 bases; nucleotides outside the gene matches: 19. Germline loops: CDR1 GITISATS, CDR2 ISYDGTV (reference sequence). This CDR3 region has 17 residues. The CDR3 here is CALWEVHGSGNDDKKLF. CDR3 DNA: TGTGCCTTGTGGGAGGTGCACGGATCTGGAAATGATGATAAGAAACTCTTT.

With regard to this clone: Distinct nucleotide sequences in the sample also encode this CDR3. There is no J gene call, but TRGV3 is given as the V gene. The CDR3 runs 10 residues. Per the germline V gene, CDR1 is VTNTFY and CDR2 is YDVSTARD (reference sequence). CDR3: CATWDRRELF. The CDR3 DNA sequence: TGCGCCACCTGGGACAGGCGGGAGCTCTTT.